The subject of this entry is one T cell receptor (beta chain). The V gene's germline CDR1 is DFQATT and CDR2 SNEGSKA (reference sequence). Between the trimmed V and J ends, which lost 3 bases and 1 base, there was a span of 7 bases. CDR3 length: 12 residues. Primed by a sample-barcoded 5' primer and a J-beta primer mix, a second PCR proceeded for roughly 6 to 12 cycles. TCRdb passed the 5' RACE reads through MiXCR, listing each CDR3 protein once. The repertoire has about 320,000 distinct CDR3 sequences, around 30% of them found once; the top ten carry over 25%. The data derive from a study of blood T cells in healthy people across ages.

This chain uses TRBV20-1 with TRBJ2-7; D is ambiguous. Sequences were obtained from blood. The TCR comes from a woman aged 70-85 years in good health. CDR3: CSASHQSYEQYF. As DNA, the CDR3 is TGCAGTGCTAGTCACCAATCCTACGAGCAGTACTTC.